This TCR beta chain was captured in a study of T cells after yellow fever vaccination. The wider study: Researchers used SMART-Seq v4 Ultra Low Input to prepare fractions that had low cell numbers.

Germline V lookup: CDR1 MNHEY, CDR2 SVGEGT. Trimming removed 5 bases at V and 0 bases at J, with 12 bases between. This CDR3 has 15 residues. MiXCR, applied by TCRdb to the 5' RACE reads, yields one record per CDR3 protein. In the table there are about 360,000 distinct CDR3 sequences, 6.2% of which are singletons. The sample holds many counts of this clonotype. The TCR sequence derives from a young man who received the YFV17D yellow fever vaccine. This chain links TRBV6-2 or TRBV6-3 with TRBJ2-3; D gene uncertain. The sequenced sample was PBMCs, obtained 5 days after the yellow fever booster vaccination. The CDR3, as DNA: TGTGCCAGCAGTCCCGTCTCACCCAGCACAGATACGCAGTATTTT. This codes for CASSPVSPSTDTQYF.